This T cell receptor beta chain was identified in a study of immune characterization of retroperitoneal liposarcoma. The length of the CDR3 is 14 residues. The V gene's germline CDR1 is MNHNS and CDR2 SASEGT. Trimming took off 6 bases at V and 3 bases at J, with 11 bases between the two ends. This clonotype ranks as medium-sized. TCRdb ran MiXCR on the PCR reads and lists one entry per CDR3 protein. The sample includes approximately 9,700 distinct CDR3 sequences, approximately 30% of them seen just once. This chain uses TRBV6-1 with TRBJ2-2; no reliable D call. The sequencing sample was made of tumor tissue. The clonotype was recovered from a male donor with retroperitoneal liposarcoma. The CDR3 region has the DNA TGTGCCAGCAGATTGCGGTTTGACACCGGGGAGCTGTTTTTT. It is translated as CASRLRFDTGELFF.